The clone carrying this TCR beta chain has a count of ten or more. This sample is drawn from a study of T cells in Graves' hyperthyroidism and ophthalmopathy. Researchers took RNA transcripts and amplified the TCR beta CDR3 regions from them. HTBI primers were employed in a first-round RT-PCR of the TCR CDR3. One entry per CDR3 protein, called by TCRdb with MiXCR from the multiplex PCR reads. The sample includes fewer than 450,000 distinct CDR3 sequences, roughly a sixth of them seen just once. V was trimmed by 0 bases and J by 3 bases, leaving 17 bases between them. This CDR3 spans 17 amino acids. Germline V CDR1 and CDR2: ENHRY, SYGVKD.

The sample comprised blood. This sequence originates from a woman aged 25 to 39 with Graves' hyperthyroidism that later progressed to Graves' ophthalmopathy. The V gene is TRBV10-3, the J gene TRBJ1-1; D is undetermined. The CDR3 loop is CAISESAVGQQDTEAFF. As DNA, the CDR3 is TGTGCCATCAGTGAGTCGGCGGTTGGGCAGCAAGACACTGAAGCTTTCTTT.